Shown below are 20 T cell receptor beta chains from a single sample sequenced in a study of CD8+CD57+ T cells in acquired aplastic anemia. Those patients picked for sequencing had displayed CD8+CD57+ cell expansion on flow cytometry. The template used for profiling TCR beta VDJ and CDR3 was genomic DNA. In TCRdb, the reads were re-called with MiXCR into one record per CDR3 protein. This table holds just over 450,000 distinct CDR3 sequences, around 30% found once. Sequencing input: sorted CD4+, CD8+, or CD8+CD57+ T cells (not recorded which) from PBMCs. The origin of the receptors is a human donor with aplastic anemia.

J is TRBJ1-3 and V is TRBV4-1; no firm D call. The CDR3 runs to 14 residues. Between the trimmed V and J ends, which lost 1 base and 5 bases, there was a span of 9 bases. Germline CDR1 is MGHRA and CDR2 is YSYEKL. CDR3 amino acids: CASSQGSLRNTIYF. The CDR3 DNA reads as TGCGCCAGCAGCCAAGGGAGCCTCAGAAACACCATATATTTT.

This clonotype was counted many times. The CDR3 here is CASSEARGMQYF. DNA for the CDR3: TGTGCCAGCAGCGAGGCCAGGGGGATGCAGTACTTC. The chain joins TRBV7-6 to TRBJ2-7; 7 bases are a match to TRBD1. The CDR3 is 12 amino acids. CDR1 is SGHVS and CDR2 is FNYEAQ in the germline V gene. The trim removed 5 bases at V and 9 bases at J, leaving 7 bases unmatched.

This clonotype was seen a few times. The gene calls are TRBV11-2 and TRBJ2-7, with D perhaps TRBD1 or TRBD2 (5 bases each). The CDR3 contains 15 residues. CDR1 and CDR2 from the germline V gene are SGHAT and FQNNGV. V gave up 0 bases and J gave up 2 bases, with 11 bases separating them. CDR3: CASSLEGDPPYEQYF. The CDR3 DNA is TGTGCCAGCAGCTTAGAAGGGGACCCACCCTACGAGCAGTACTTC.

This clonotype was counted ten times or more. The CDR3: CSARAPNLYGYTF. The CDR3 nucleotides are TGCAGTGCCCGGGCCCCGAATCTCTATGGCTACACCTTC. The V call is TRBV20-1, the J call TRBJ1-2, with unresolved D. The CDR3 spans 13 residues. CDR1 is DFQATT, CDR2 SNEGSKA, per germline (reference sequence). V gave up 6 bases and J gave up 4 bases, with 15 bases separating them.

This clonotype appeared many times. The rearrangement uses TRBV10-3 and TRBJ2-7; TRBD2 might be the D (5 bases). The V end lost 4 bases, the J end lost 0 bases, and 7 bases lay between the germline ends. The CDR3 runs to 13 residues. Germline V gene sequence: CDR1 ENHRY, CDR2 SYGVKD. The CDR3 DNA follows: TGTGCCATCAGTGTCGGACTCTCCTACGAGCAGTACTTC. Residues: CAISVGLSYEQYF.

This chain joins TRBV25-1 and TRBJ1-1; no firm D call. The V gene lost 3 bases and the J gene lost 4 bases, with 3 bases spanning the gap. This CDR3 region has 11 residues. Germline V lookup: CDR1 MGHDK, CDR2 SYGVNS. Here the CDR3 DNA reads TGTGCCAGCAGTGAGCGCACTGAAGCTTTCTTT. Its protein is CASSERTEAFF.

This clonotype was recorded at least ten times. The chain couples TRBV7-9 to TRBJ1-2; TRBD1 matches at 7 bases. The CDR3 runs to 13 residues. With 1 base clipped from V and 8 bases from J, the junction kept 4 bases outside the gene matches. Germline loops: CDR1 SEHNR, CDR2 FQNEAQ (reference sequence). The CDR3 protein is CASSLGQGGGYTF. The CDR3 nucleotides read TGTGCCAGCAGCTTAGGACAGGGAGGAGGCTACACCTTC.

J is TRBJ2-7 and V is TRBV18, with 15 bases lining up with TRBD2. CDR1 and CDR2 (germline): KGHSH, LQKENI. CDR3 length equals 16 residues. J was trimmed by 6 bases and V by 3 bases; bases with no gene match: 6. The CDR3 sequence: CASSPGTSGRTLEQYF. CDR3 in DNA: TGTGCCAGCTCACCGGGGACTAGCGGGAGGACCCTCGAGCAGTACTTC.

At least ten counts were recorded for this clonotype. The chain employs TRBV2 and TRBJ2-7; 10 bases are a match to TRBD1. The V gene end was trimmed by 6 bases and the J gene end by 2 bases; junction bases not matched to a gene: 7. Germline V CDR1 and CDR2: SNHLY, FYNNEI. The CDR3 has 15 amino acids. The CDR3 is CASRGGQGTPYEQYF. DNA of the CDR3: TGTGCCAGCAGGGGGGGACAGGGGACACCCTACGAGCAGTACTTC.

This clonotype was picked up a small number of times. The chain links TRBV9 to TRBJ2-5, with 7 bases fitting TRBD2. V lost 0 bases to trimming and J lost 1 base; unmatched junction nucleotides: 6. The CDR3 sequence is 16 residues long. From germline, CDR1 is SGDLS and CDR2 YYNGEE. The CDR3 loop is CASSVAPSGGQETQYF. The CDR3 DNA reads as TGTGCCAGCAGCGTAGCCCCTAGCGGTGGCCAAGAGACCCAGTACTTC.

This clonotype was counted many times. The CDR3 here is CASSSQGAKLYF. In DNA form, the CDR3 reads TGTGCCAGCAGCTCACAGGGAGCGAAATTGTACTTC. The chain uses TRBV7-3 and TRBJ2-7; D is perhaps TRBD1 (6 bases). The germline CDR1 and CDR2 sequences are SGHTA and FQGTGA. CDR3 length equals 12 residues. V lost 4 bases and J lost 12, with 16 bases in between.

V usage is TRBV24-1 and J usage is TRBJ2-2; no clear D gene. This CDR3 is 16 amino acids long. Looked up from germline, CDR1 is KGHDR and CDR2 is SFDVKD. V shed 4 bases and J shed 0 bases, with 11 bases lying between them. Here the CDR3 reads CATSDASDANTGELFF. CDR3 DNA sequence: TGTGCCACCAGTGACGCGTCGGATGCGAACACCGGGGAGCTGTTTTTT.

This clonotype was counted only a few times. The rearrangement joins TRBV19 to TRBJ2-5, with 10 bases identical to TRBD2. The CDR3 contains 17 residues. The V gene end was trimmed by 4 bases and the J gene end by 5 bases; junction bases not matched to a gene: 13. Germline-derived CDR1 and CDR2 are LNHDA and SQIVND (reference sequence). CDR3 sequence: CASSTNRLAGGRETQYF. The CDR3 DNA sequence: TGTGCCAGTAGTACAAATAGACTAGCGGGCGGACGGGAGACCCAGTACTTC.

This clonotype was found a few times. This sequence joins TRBV20-1 and TRBJ2-5; 10 bases match TRBD2. Germline assignment: CDR1 DFQATT and CDR2 SNEGSKA (reference sequence). J lost 3 bases, V lost 6 bases, and 10 bases had no gene match. This CDR3 comprises 15 residues. This CDR3 reads CSATGLAEREETQYF. CDR3 nucleotide sequence: TGCAGTGCCACTGGACTAGCGGAGAGGGAAGAGACCCAGTACTTC.

The chain combines TRBV29-1 with TRBJ1-2, with D maybe TRBD1 (5 bases). V lost 4 bases, J lost 8 bases, and 11 bases lay in between. This CDR3 comprises 11 residues. Germline CDR1 is SQVTM and CDR2 is ANQGSEA. The CDR3 region has the DNA TGCAGCGTTGGAATCGGGGGGGGCTACACCTTC. Protein sequence: CSVGIGGGYTF. The whole variable domain, filled in from reference TRBV29-1 and TRBJ1-2, reads SAVISQKPSRDICQRGTSLTIQCQVDSQVTMMFWYRQQPGQSLTLIATANQGSEATYESGFVIDKFPISRPNLTFSTLTVSNMSPEDSSIYLCSVGIGGGYTFGSGTRLTVV.

This clonotype was observed a handful of times. The V gene is TRBV11-3, the J gene TRBJ2-1; the D is unclear. V lost 2 bases and J 8 bases, leaving 10 bases between the germline ends. The CDR3 consists of 13 residues. The germline CDR1 and CDR2 sequences are SGHNT and YENEEA. The CDR3 DNA reads as TGTGCCAGCAGCTTAACCCCCCCCGATGAGCAGTTCTTC. It translates to CASSLTPPDEQFF. Together with reference TRBV11-3 and TRBJ2-1, the CDR3 gives the full variable domain: EAGVVQSPRYKIIEKKQPVAFWCNPISGHNTLYWYLQNLGQGPELLIRYENEEAVDDSQLPKDRFSAERLKGVDSTLKIQPAELGDSAVYLCASSLTPPDEQFFGPGTRLTVL.

There are many counts of this clonotype. This chain links TRBV19 with TRBJ2-1; 8 nucleotides match TRBD2. Unmatched junction bases numbered 1, after V lost 6 bases and J lost 0 bases. CDR3 length: 14 amino acids. Germline lookup yields CDR1 LNHDA and CDR2 SQIVND (reference sequence). The CDR3 sequence is CASSGTSSYNEQFF. The DNA for the CDR3 is TGTGCCAGTAGCGGGACTAGCTCCTACAATGAGCAGTTCTTC.

The rearrangement links TRBV25-1 to TRBJ2-2, with 7 bases identical to TRBD2. The CDR3 has 16 amino acids. V shed 5 bases and J 0 bases; nucleotides not matched to a gene: 6. In germline, CDR1 is MGHDK, CDR2 SYGVNS. CDR3 sequence reads: CASSYGGFANTGELFF. The CDR3 DNA reads as TGTGCCAGCAGTTACGGGGGGTTCGCGAACACCGGGGAGCTGTTTTTT.

Only a few counts were recorded for this clonotype. The chain links TRBV5-6 to TRBJ2-7; 15 bases align to TRBD2. V gave up 1 base and J gave up 7 bases; unmatched junction bases: 12. This CDR3 region has 18 residues. CDR1 and CDR2 from the germline V gene are SGHDT and YYEEEE. DNA for the CDR3: TGTGCCAGCAGCTTGCCGCCCGGGACTAGCGGGAGGCCCCTTGAGCAGTACTTC. This codes for CASSLPPGTSGRPLEQYF.

This clonotype was seen ten or more times. This chain joins TRBV7-8 and TRBJ2-7, with 7 nucleotides matching TRBD1. Trimming at V came to 6 bases and at J to 2 bases, leaving 4 bases not matched to a gene. This CDR3 contains 13 residues. Germline CDR1 reads SGHVS; CDR2 reads FQNEAQ. The CDR3 sequence is CASRRTGTYEQYF. The DNA for the CDR3 is TGTGCCAGCAGACGGACAGGAACCTACGAGCAGTACTTC.